A single sample gave rise to the 25 T cell receptor beta chains below, sequenced in a study of CD8 T cells in ankylosing spondylitis. Using its own MiXCR run on the 5' RACE reads, TCRdb lists one record per CDR3 protein. This sample has about 42,000 distinct CDR3 sequences, with 3% to 4% found just once. The sample consisted of blood, either unsorted or a sorted T cell fraction (not recorded which). The receptors stem from a female donor with ankylosing spondylitis or in good health (not recorded which).

This clonotype has ten or more counts. The chain has TRBV9 and TRBJ2-5; D is unclear. This CDR3 has 12 amino acids. The ends were cut back, 3 bases at V and 0 bases at J, with 3 bases in the middle. From germline, CDR1 is SGDLS and CDR2 YYNGEE. CDR3 nucleotide sequence: TGTGCCAGCAGCGGGGACCAAGAGACCCAGTACTTC. Its translation is CASSGDQETQYF.

There are many counts of this clonotype. The chain carries TRBV9 and TRBJ2-6; no reliable D call. This CDR3 has 13 residues. The V gene lost 0 bases and the J gene lost 2 bases, with 0 bases spanning the gap. Germline V gene sequence: CDR1 SGDLS, CDR2 YYNGEE. CDR3 loop: CASSVAGANVLTF. The CDR3 DNA reads as TGTGCCAGCAGCGTAGCTGGGGCCAACGTCCTGACTTTC. The full variable domain, with the rest looked up from reference TRBV9 and TRBJ2-6, is DSGVTQTPKHLITATGQRVTLRCSPRSGDLSVYWYQQSLDQGLQFLIQYYNGEERAKGNILERFSAQQFPDLHSELNLSSLELGDSALYFCASSVAGANVLTFGAGSRLTVL.

In its sample, this clonotype was seen a few times. This chain connects TRBV9 to TRBJ2-7; D possibly corresponds to TRBD1 (6 bases). V was shortened by 0 bases and J by 7 bases, with 11 bases between the two germline ends. Germline CDR1 SGDLS, CDR2 YYNGEE. This CDR3 contains 13 residues. The CDR3: CASSVGGGEEQYF. The CDR3 bases are TGTGCCAGCAGCGTAGGTGGGGGCGAAGAGCAGTACTTC.

The V call is TRBV9, the J call TRBJ2-7; 7 bases are a match to TRBD2. The length of the CDR3 is 15 residues. J gave up 1 base and V 0 bases, and 4 bases lay outside the gene matches. Germline V lookup: CDR1 SGDLS, CDR2 YYNGEE. The CDR3 sequence is CASSVEAGMSYEQYF. CDR3 in DNA: TGTGCCAGCAGCGTAGAAGCGGGGATGTCCTACGAGCAGTACTTC.

This clonotype occurred many times. The rearrangement links TRBV9 to TRBJ1-1, with 9 positions matching TRBD1. The V gene end was trimmed by 3 bases and the J gene end by 4 bases; junction bases not matched to a gene: 1. This CDR3 region has 13 residues. CDR1 SGDLS and CDR2 YYNGEE come from the germline V gene. CDR3 in amino acids: CASSEGQGTEAFF. CDR3 coding DNA: TGTGCCAGCAGCGAGGGACAGGGCACTGAAGCTTTCTTT.

This clonotype was counted many times. The gene calls are TRBV9 and TRBJ2-5; D gene unclear. V gave up 1 base and J gave up 2 bases, with 12 bases separating them. This CDR3 contains 15 residues. Germline values: CDR1 SGDLS, CDR2 YYNGEE. CDR3 DNA: TGTGCCAGCAGCGTAAGGTCTAGTGGGCAAGAGACCCAGTACTTC. Amino acids: CASSVRSSGQETQYF.

This clonotype was recorded many times. This chain links TRBV9 with TRBJ2-4; 8 bases are shared with TRBD1. Germline lookup yields CDR1 SGDLS and CDR2 YYNGEE. V trimming: 0 bases; J trimming: 0 bases; junction bases outside the gene matches: 5. CDR3 size: 17 residues. CDR3 bases: TGTGCCAGCAGCGTAGACGGGACAGGAGCAGCCAAAAACATTCAGTACTTC. Its protein is CASSVDGTGAAKNIQYF.

This clonotype was counted many times. The chain employs TRBV9 and TRBJ2-3; 7 bases fit TRBD2. CDR3 length equals 15 residues. V lost 4 bases and J lost 0; bases outside the gene matches: 5. Germline lookup yields CDR1 SGDLS and CDR2 YYNGEE. The CDR3 DNA reads as TGTGCCAGCAGCTCAAGCGGGGTTAGCACAGATACGCAGTATTTT. This codes for CASSSSGVSTDTQYF. The entire variable domain, with the rest obtained from reference TRBV9 and TRBJ2-3, is as follows: DSGVTQTPKHLITATGQRVTLRCSPRSGDLSVYWYQQSLDQGLQFLIQYYNGEERAKGNILERFSAQQFPDLHSELNLSSLELGDSALYFCASSSSGVSTDTQYFGPGTRLTVL.

The sample holds many counts of this clonotype. The chain carries TRBV9 and TRBJ2-7, with 10 bases fitting TRBD1. V lost 3 bases and J lost 5; bases outside the gene matches: 11. The germline gives CDR1 SGDLS, CDR2 YYNGEE. The length of the CDR3 is 16 residues. CDR3 nucleotide sequence: TGTGCCAGCAGCGCAGGGCCGGGACAGGGGTTGGACGAGCAGTACTTC. Translating gives CASSAGPGQGLDEQYF.

This clonotype was seen many times. This rearrangement joins TRBV9 to TRBJ1-4, with no clear D. From germline, CDR1 is SGDLS and CDR2 YYNGEE. V was clipped by 4 bases and J by 7 bases, with 8 bases between them. This CDR3 is 12 amino acids long. CDR3 sequence reads: CASSPEGEKLFF. The CDR3, as DNA: TGTGCCAGCAGCCCCGAGGGTGAAAAACTGTTTTTT.

This clonotype was seen many times. The chain uses TRBV9 and TRBJ2-1; D is unclear. The germline V gene encodes CDR1 SGDLS and CDR2 YYNGEE. The CDR3 totals 12 residues. With 0 bases removed from V and 4 bases from J, the gap between germline ends came to 2 bases. The CDR3 DNA follows: TGTGCCAGCAGCGTAGCATACAATGAGCAGTTCTTC. This codes for CASSVAYNEQFF. The full variable domain, completed using reference TRBV9 and TRBJ2-1, is DSGVTQTPKHLITATGQRVTLRCSPRSGDLSVYWYQQSLDQGLQFLIQYYNGEERAKGNILERFSAQQFPDLHSELNLSSLELGDSALYFCASSVAYNEQFFGPGTRLTVL.

This clonotype has just a few counts. The chain is built from TRBV9 and TRBJ1-2; 7 bases map to TRBD1. CDR1 is SGDLS, CDR2 YYNGEE, per germline. The trim removed 4 bases at V and 4 bases at J, leaving 13 bases unmatched. The CDR3 is 16 residues long. CDR3 protein: CASSKRQGAYSYGYTF. CDR3 DNA sequence: TGTGCCAGCAGCAAGCGACAGGGTGCATATTCCTATGGCTACACCTTC.

This clonotype was found many times. V usage is TRBV9 and J usage is TRBJ1-6; 9 bases fit TRBD1. The germline gives CDR1 SGDLS, CDR2 YYNGEE. The CDR3 spans 16 residues. V gave up 5 bases and J gave up 1 base; unmatched junction bases: 4. CDR3 bases: TGTGCCAGCAGTGGGACAGGGAAATCCTATAATTCACCCCTCCACTTT. Its protein product is CASSGTGKSYNSPLHF.

The sample holds many counts of this clonotype. J is TRBJ1-2 and V is TRBV9; 9 bases agree with TRBD1. Germline CDR1 and CDR2: SGDLS and YYNGEE. The CDR3 totals 15 residues. With 4 bases clipped from V and 4 bases from J, the junction kept 8 bases outside the gene matches. The CDR3 bases are TGTGCCAGCAGCCCAAGGTGGGACAGGGTCTATGGCTACACCTTC. Residues: CASSPRWDRVYGYTF.

There are many counts of this clonotype. The chain recombines TRBV9 with TRBJ2-2; unclear D gene. CDR1 and CDR2 from the germline V gene are SGDLS and YYNGEE. V lost 4 bases and J 1 base, leaving 2 bases between the germline ends. This CDR3 region has 12 residues. In DNA, the CDR3 is TGTGCCAGCAGCAAGAACACCGGGGAGCTGTTTTTT. Translated: CASSKNTGELFF.

This clonotype was seen ten or more times. This sequence joins TRBV9 and TRBJ2-7; D is unresolved. The CDR3 is 15 residues long. V was clipped by 0 bases and J by 0 bases, with 10 bases between them. The germline gives CDR1 SGDLS, CDR2 YYNGEE. The CDR3 spells CASSVDLSLSYEQYF. CDR3 in DNA: TGTGCCAGCAGCGTAGATCTCTCACTCTCCTACGAGCAGTACTTC. The entire variable domain, with the rest obtained from reference TRBV9 and TRBJ2-7, is as follows: DSGVTQTPKHLITATGQRVTLRCSPRSGDLSVYWYQQSLDQGLQFLIQYYNGEERAKGNILERFSAQQFPDLHSELNLSSLELGDSALYFCASSVDLSLSYEQYFGPGTRLTVT.

The table lists this clonotype with a few counts. The J gene is TRBJ2-5, the V gene TRBV9; D gene unclear. The CDR3 runs 14 residues. Per germline, CDR1 SGDLS and CDR2 YYNGEE. Trimming left V 4 bases short and J 5 bases short, with 15 bases between. CDR3 sequence: CASSPRPTLETQYF. CDR3 bases: TGTGCCAGCAGCCCCCGACCGACACTGGAGACCCAGTACTTC.

This clonotype was detected ten times or more. The rearrangement uses TRBV9 and TRBJ1-4; a possible D gene is TRBD1 (5 bases). Trimming removed 0 bases from V and 8 bases from J, with 17 bases in between. Germline CDR1 SGDLS, CDR2 YYNGEE. There are 16 residues in the CDR3. The CDR3 region has the DNA TGTGCCAGCAGCGTAGCCGCCGGGGGGAAATCGGAAAAACTGTTTTTT. This codes for CASSVAAGGKSEKLFF.

This clonotype was counted ten times or more. This sequence joins TRBV9 and TRBJ2-5, with D unclear. This CDR3 has 14 residues. The V gene's germline CDR1 is SGDLS and CDR2 YYNGEE. V shed 0 bases and J shed 2 bases, with 8 bases lying between them. The CDR3 DNA sequence: TGTGCCAGCAGCGTAGGCCTGCGGCAAGAGACCCAGTACTTC. As protein: CASSVGLRQETQYF.

This clonotype was seen ten or more times. V is TRBV9 and J is TRBJ2-3; D might be TRBD2 (6 bases). In germline, CDR1 is SGDLS, CDR2 YYNGEE. This CDR3 spans 14 amino acids. The germline V and J ends were trimmed by 2 bases and 4 bases, with 11 bases remaining between them. The CDR3 DNA sequence: TGTGCCAGCAGCGTGGAGGGGTGGGCAGATACGCAGTATTTT. Its translation: CASSVEGWADTQYF.

This clonotype was recorded many times. J is TRBJ2-2 and V is TRBV9; D gene unclear. The germline V gene has CDR1 SGDLS and CDR2 YYNGEE. V dropped 5 bases and J dropped 6 bases, with 11 bases sitting between them. CDR3 length: 13 residues. The DNA for the CDR3 is TGTGCCAGCAGTCCGGGTGGGCCCGGGGAGCTGTTTTTT. It specifies CASSPGGPGELFF.

This clonotype appeared many times. The J gene is TRBJ1-1, the V gene TRBV9; 7 bases align to TRBD1. The germline V gene has CDR1 SGDLS and CDR2 YYNGEE. The CDR3 totals 14 residues. Trimming removed 2 bases from V and 4 bases from J; junction bases left unmatched: 5. The CDR3 spells CASSVYDRATEAFF. The DNA of the CDR3 is TGTGCCAGCAGCGTTTACGACAGGGCCACTGAAGCTTTCTTT.

This clonotype was detected ten times or more. V is TRBV9 and J is TRBJ1-3; no clear D. Trimming removed 6 bases at V and 0 bases at J, with 7 bases between. Germline V CDR1 and CDR2: SGDLS, YYNGEE. This CDR3 contains 13 residues. This CDR3 reads CASTGFSGNTIYF. The CDR3 region has the DNA TGTGCCAGCACCGGATTCTCTGGAAACACCATATATTTT. Drawing the rest from reference TRBV9 and TRBJ1-3, the complete variable domain is DSGVTQTPKHLITATGQRVTLRCSPRSGDLSVYWYQQSLDQGLQFLIQYYNGEERAKGNILERFSAQQFPDLHSELNLSSLELGDSALYFCASTGFSGNTIYFGEGSWLTVV.

At least ten counts were recorded for this clonotype. V is TRBV9 and J is TRBJ1-1; D ambiguous. From germline, CDR1 is SGDLS and CDR2 YYNGEE. Trimming removed 4 bases at V and 3 bases at J, with 7 bases between. The CDR3 spans 12 residues. The CDR3 coding sequence is TGTGCCAGCAGCAAGGGATACACTGAAGCTTTCTTT. This gives the protein CASSKGYTEAFF.

This clonotype was counted many times. V usage is TRBV9 and J usage is TRBJ2-3; D is unresolved. Germline V gene sequence: CDR1 SGDLS, CDR2 YYNGEE. This CDR3 region has 13 residues. V lost 3 bases, J lost 6 bases, and 11 bases lay in between. CDR3 in DNA: TGTGCCAGCAGCGCCAGGATTGGGGATACGCAGTATTTT. This encodes CASSARIGDTQYF.